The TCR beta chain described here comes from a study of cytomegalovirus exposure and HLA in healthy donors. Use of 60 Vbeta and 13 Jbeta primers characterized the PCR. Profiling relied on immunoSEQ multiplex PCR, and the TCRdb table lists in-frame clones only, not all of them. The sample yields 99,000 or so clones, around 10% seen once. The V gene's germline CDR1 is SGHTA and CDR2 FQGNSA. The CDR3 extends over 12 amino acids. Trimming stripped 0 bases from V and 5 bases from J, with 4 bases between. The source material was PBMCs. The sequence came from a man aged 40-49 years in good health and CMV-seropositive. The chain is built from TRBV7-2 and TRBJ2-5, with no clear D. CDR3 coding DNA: TGTGCCAGCAGCTTAGCTCTGGAGACCCAGTACTTC. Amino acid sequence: CASSLALETQYF.